Following are 26 T cell receptor beta chains from one sample sequenced in a study of blood T cell repertoires in COVID-19. TCRdb's table, derived via immunoSEQ multiplex PCR, lists solely in-frame clones and lacks some. Altogether about 21,000 clones are present, around 82% being singletons, with the ten largest covering about 13%. The sample was peripheral blood. These receptors all come from a man between 60 and 75 years old with active COVID-19.

Here the CDR3 reads CASSVEGTGGRGAFF. CDR3 in DNA: TGTGCCAGCAGCGTAGAAGGGACAGGGGGCAGAGGAGCTTTCTTT. The rearrangement links TRBV9 to TRBJ1-1, with 12 bases fitting TRBD1. There are 15 residues in the CDR3. From germline, CDR1 is SGDLS and CDR2 YYNGEE. Trimming removed 0 bases from V and 10 bases from J; junction bases left unmatched: 7.

The rearrangement joins TRBV2 to TRBJ2-7; no definite D call. Germline values: CDR1 SNHLY, CDR2 FYNNEI. V dropped 7 bases and J dropped 0 bases, with 7 bases sitting between them. The CDR3 spans 12 residues. CDR3 nucleotides: TGTGCCAGCACCCTAGGCTCCTACGAGCAGTACTTC. Translation gives CASTLGSYEQYF.

This chain links TRBV30 with TRBJ2-7; 10 nucleotides align to TRBD2. CDR1 is GTSNPN, CDR2 SVGIG, per germline (reference sequence). The CDR3 has 15 amino acids. Losses at the gene ends were 3 bases for V and 5 bases for J; bases not matched to a gene: 10. The CDR3 DNA reads as TGTGCCTGGAGCCACGAGGCTAGCGGGAGAAACGAGCAGTACTTC. This sequence encodes CAWSHEASGRNEQYF.

This rearrangement joins TRBV6-5 to TRBJ2-7; 10 bases agree with TRBD2. Germline CDR1 is MNHEY and CDR2 is SVGAGI. The CDR3 consists of 15 residues. V was clipped by 2 bases and J by 6 bases; unmatched bases: 7. This chain's CDR3 is CASSYALAGVGEQYF. The CDR3 DNA sequence: TGTGCCAGCAGTTACGCGCTAGCGGGAGTGGGCGAGCAGTACTTC.

This chain connects TRBV3-1 (or the pseudogene TRBV3-2) to TRBJ1-1; unclear D gene. Germline values: CDR1 LGHDT, CDR2 YNNKEL (reference sequence). CDR3 size: 14 residues. V lost 2 bases and J 0 bases, leaving 7 bases between the germline ends. This CDR3 is CASSQLGVNTEAFF. CDR3 bases: TGTGCCAGCAGCCAATTGGGCGTGAACACTGAAGCTTTCTTT.

The V call is TRBV19, the J call TRBJ2-1, with 10 bases that match TRBD2. The CDR3 is 15 amino acids. After removal of 5 bases from V and 3 bases from J, the junction contained 4 bases not matched to a gene. Germline loops: CDR1 LNHDA, CDR2 SQIVND (reference sequence). The DNA of the CDR3 is TGTGCCAGTAGTCCCACTAGCGGGATCTACAATGAGCAGTTCTTC. It is translated as CASSPTSGIYNEQFF. The whole variable domain, remainder taken from reference TRBV19 and TRBJ2-1, is DGGITQSPKYLFRKEGQNVTLSCEQNLNHDAMYWYRQDPGQGLRLIYYSQIVNDFQKGDIAEGYSVSREKKESFPLTVTSAQKNPTAFYLCASSPTSGIYNEQFFGPGTRLTVL.

The chain joins TRBV10-3 to TRBJ1-5, with D maybe TRBD1 (5 bases). There are 15 residues in the CDR3. Germline-derived CDR1 and CDR2 are ENHRY and SYGVKD. With 3 bases removed from V and 7 bases from J, the gap between germline ends came to 16 bases. In DNA form, the CDR3 reads TGTGCCATCAGTGATTCGGGGGGGGAGAGCCAGCCCCAGCATTTT. Protein sequence: CAISDSGGESQPQHF.

The chain is built from TRBV28 and TRBJ2-5; 13 positions match TRBD2. Unmatched junction bases numbered 12, after V lost 6 bases and J lost 2 bases. The CDR3 has 18 amino acids. Germline V gene sequence: CDR1 MDHEN, CDR2 SYDVKM. CDR3 in amino acids: CASSLTSGRAAKQETQYF. CDR3 in DNA: TGTGCCAGCAGCCTAACTAGCGGGAGGGCCGCCAAACAAGAGACCCAGTACTTC.

This chain connects TRBV6-5 to TRBJ1-1, with D uncertain. The germline gives CDR1 MNHEY, CDR2 SVGAGI. The CDR3 runs to 13 residues. Trimming removed 6 bases at V and 3 bases at J, with 11 bases between. CDR3 in DNA: TGTGCCAGCAGCTCCTCGAGTTACACTGAAGCTTTCTTT. Translated, it gives CASSSSSYTEAFF.

The J gene is TRBJ2-1, the V gene TRBV5-1, with D perhaps TRBD1 (5 bases). The V gene's germline CDR1 is SGHRS and CDR2 YFSETQ. The CDR3 length is 19 residues. V was pared by 0 bases and J by 6 bases, with 25 bases between. The CDR3 protein is CASSLDLRVGLPGSNEQFF. CDR3 DNA sequence: TGCGCCAGCAGCTTGGATCTCCGCGTCGGGCTCCCAGGGTCCAATGAGCAGTTCTTC.

The gene calls are TRBV10-2 and TRBJ1-2, with 7 bases lining up with TRBD1. The trim removed 5 bases at V and 5 bases at J, leaving 23 bases unmatched. The CDR3 totals 19 residues. Germline lookup yields CDR1 WSHSY and CDR2 SAAADI. The CDR3 DNA follows: TGCGCCAGCAGTAATACCTGGGGGCAGGGGAAGAAGGGGGCGTATGGCTACACCTTC. It translates to CASSNTWGQGKKGAYGYTF.

The CDR3: CASRPGRDTYEQYF. CDR3 in DNA: TGTGCCAGCAGACCTGGACGGGATACCTACGAGCAGTACTTC. V and J are TRBV27 and TRBJ2-7; D perhaps matches TRBD2 (5 bases). V was trimmed by 6 bases and J by 2 bases, leaving 14 bases between them. The CDR3 covers 14 residues. The V gene's germline CDR1 is MNHEY and CDR2 SMNVEV (reference sequence).

The chain couples TRBV28 to TRBJ2-5; a possible D gene is TRBD1 (5 bases). The V and J ends lost 5 bases and 0 bases respectively, with 10 bases between them. The V gene's germline CDR1 is MDHEN and CDR2 SYDVKM. The CDR3 totals 14 residues. As DNA, the CDR3 is TGTGCCAGCAGTGACCCAGGGTACCAAGAGACCCAGTACTTC. Amino acid sequence: CASSDPGYQETQYF.

This clone was counted between two and nine times. The chain is built from TRBV7-9 and TRBJ1-1; 7 bases agree with TRBD1. This CDR3 contains 13 residues. Losses at the gene ends were 7 bases for V and 0 bases for J; bases not matched to a gene: 2. The germline V gene encodes CDR1 SEHNR and CDR2 FQNEAQ (reference sequence). CDR3 coding DNA: TGTGCCAGCAAGGGGACAGTGAACACTGAAGCTTTCTTT. It is translated as CASKGTVNTEAFF.

The CDR3 protein is CASSQDAREETQYF. In DNA form, the CDR3 reads TGTGCCAGCAGCCAAGATGCCAGGGAAGAGACCCAGTACTTC. V usage is TRBV4-2 and J usage is TRBJ2-5; D perhaps matches TRBD1 (5 bases). V gave up 0 bases and J gave up 3 bases, with 8 bases separating them. CDR1 is LGHNA and CDR2 is YNFKEQ in the germline V gene. The length of the CDR3 is 14 residues.

The chain joins TRBV5-1 to TRBJ2-2, with TRBD1 identical over 7 bases. The CDR3 loop spans 15 amino acids. From germline, CDR1 is SGHRS and CDR2 YFSETQ. V dropped 1 base and J dropped 0; count of bases not matched to a gene: 0. The CDR3, as DNA: TGCGCCAGCAGCTTGACAGGGGCGAACACCGGGGAGCTGTTTTTT. Its translation: CASSLTGANTGELFF.

The gene calls are TRBV24-1 and TRBJ2-3; TRBD1 is a possible D gene (5 bases). The germline CDR1 and CDR2 sequences are KGHDR and SFDVKD. V was pared by 3 bases and J by 4 bases, with 13 bases between. This CDR3 has 15 residues. This chain's CDR3 is CATSDRKTGADTQYF. The CDR3 DNA is TGTGCCACCAGTGATCGTAAAACAGGAGCAGATACGCAGTATTTT.

V is TRBV9 and J is TRBJ2-2; TRBD1 might be the D (6 bases). Trimming removed 4 bases from V and 1 base from J, with 11 bases in between. This CDR3 has 15 residues. The germline V gene has CDR1 SGDLS and CDR2 YYNGEE. CDR3 nucleotides: TGTGCCAGCAGCCCAGGGGACCTGAACACCGGGGAGCTGTTTTTT. The encoded protein is CASSPGDLNTGELFF.

V is TRBV5-4 and J is TRBJ2-1, with a possible D match to TRBD1 (5 bases). Between the trimmed V and J ends, which lost 3 bases and 2 bases, there was a span of 12 bases. The CDR3 has 15 amino acids. CDR1 is SGHNT, CDR2 YYREEE, per germline (reference sequence). CDR3 region: CASSSSLGAYNEQFF. The CDR3 DNA is TGTGCCAGCAGCTCCTCGCTAGGGGCCTACAATGAGCAGTTCTTC.

This chain joins TRBV3-1 (or the pseudogene TRBV3-2) and TRBJ1-6; 7 nucleotides align to TRBD1. Germline CDR1 is LGHDT and CDR2 is YNNKEL (reference sequence). J lost 13 bases, V lost 3 bases, and 9 bases had no gene match. This CDR3 comprises 14 residues. In DNA form, the CDR3 reads TGTGCCAGCAGCCAGAGTATGACAGGGTTTCCCCTCCACTTT. This codes for CASSQSMTGFPLHF.

This sequence joins TRBV3-1 (or the pseudogene TRBV3-2) and TRBJ2-7; tentatively, D is TRBD1 (5 bases). The V end lost 4 bases, the J end lost 3 bases, and 19 bases lay between the germline ends. This CDR3 has 16 residues. Per germline, CDR1 LGHDT and CDR2 YNNKEL (reference sequence). CDR3 residues: CASSRWTLQKIYEQYF. The CDR3 DNA reads TGTGCCAGCAGCCGGTGGACACTTCAGAAAATCTACGAGCAGTACTTC.

The V and J genes are TRBV9 and TRBJ2-7; possibly TRBD1 for D (7 bases). This CDR3 is built from 14 residues. Trimming pared 4 bases from V and 6 bases from J, leaving 17 bases between. The germline gives CDR1 SGDLS, CDR2 YYNGEE. DNA of the CDR3: TGTGCCAGCAGCCCTGCAGGGGGGAGACGCGAGCAGTACTTC. This encodes CASSPAGGRREQYF.

The genes are TRBV19 and TRBJ2-3, with 8 bases fitting TRBD1. V trimming: 7 bases; J trimming: 0 bases; junction bases outside the gene matches: 6. The CDR3 length is 15 residues. Germline-derived CDR1 and CDR2 are LNHDA and SQIVND (reference sequence). In DNA form, the CDR3 reads TGTGCCAGTACCCCGGGGACAGGTAGCACAGATACGCAGTATTTT. It codes for CASTPGTGSTDTQYF.

The rearrangement joins TRBV9 to TRBJ2-7; a possible D gene is TRBD2 (5 bases). Germline V gene lookup returns CDR1 SGDLS and CDR2 YYNGEE. This CDR3 comprises 14 residues. Between the trimmed V and J ends, which lost 0 bases and 3 bases, there was a span of 10 bases. The CDR3 coding sequence is TGTGCCAGCAGCGTAGCAAGCGGAGGCTACGAGCAGTACTTC. It specifies CASSVASGGYEQYF.

The genes are TRBV9 and TRBJ2-3; tentative D call: TRBD2 (6 bases). Germline V CDR1 and CDR2: SGDLS, YYNGEE. The ends were cut back, 3 bases at V and 6 bases at J, with 17 bases in the middle. This CDR3 contains 15 residues. CDR3 sequence (DNA): TGTGCCAGCAGCGCCTCCGGGACTGTTGTTGATACGCAGTATTTT. Amino acids: CASSASGTVVDTQYF.

The gene calls are TRBV24-1 and TRBJ2-3, with 8 nucleotides matching TRBD1. The germline V gene has CDR1 KGHDR and CDR2 SFDVKD. The CDR3 is 15 amino acids. With 8 bases clipped from V and 4 bases from J, the junction kept 10 bases outside the gene matches. The CDR3 DNA sequence: TGTGCCACCAAAAGTGGACAGGGTAGCGCAGATACGCAGTATTTT. Translated: CATKSGQGSADTQYF.